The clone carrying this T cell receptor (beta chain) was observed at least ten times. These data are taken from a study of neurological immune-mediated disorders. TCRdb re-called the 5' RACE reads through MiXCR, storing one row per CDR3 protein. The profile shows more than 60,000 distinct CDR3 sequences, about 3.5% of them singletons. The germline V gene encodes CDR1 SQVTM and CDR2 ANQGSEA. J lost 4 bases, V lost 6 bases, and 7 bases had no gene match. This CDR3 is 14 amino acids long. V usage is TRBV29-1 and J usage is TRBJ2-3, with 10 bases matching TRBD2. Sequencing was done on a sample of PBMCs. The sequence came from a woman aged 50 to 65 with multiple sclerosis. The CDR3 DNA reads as TGCAGCGTGGACCCCGGGACTAGCGCAGATACGCAGTATTTT. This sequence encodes CSVDPGTSADTQYF.